This T cell receptor beta chain was captured by sequencing in a study of OX40 agonist ivuxolimab in advanced cancers. The data were produced by immunoSEQ multiplex PCR, yet TCRdb's version contains in-frame clones alone and is incomplete. The sample has fewer than 90,000 clones, roughly 87% seen once; the top ten hold 1.3%. The CDR3 has 20 residues. V lost 0 bases to trimming and J lost 2 bases, with 20 bases between them. The V gene's germline CDR1 is LNHDA and CDR2 SQIVND (reference sequence). This sample comprised CD4+ or CD8+ T cells sorted from blood, obtained in a trial of the OX40 agonist ivuxolimab. The clonotype originates from an adult with an advanced solid tumor such as melanoma, head and neck, liver or kidney cancer. The chain links TRBV19 to TRBJ2-6; TRBD1 or TRBD2 may be the D gene (6 bases each). The CDR3 DNA is TGTGCCAGTAGTATAGATGCTACGGGGGTGGGACACCCTGGGGCCAACGTCCTGACTTTC. It yields the protein CASSIDATGVGHPGANVLTF.